This TCR beta chain came from a study of molecular identifiers for immune sequencing clone quantification. MiXCR, applied by TCRdb to the PCR reads, yields one record per CDR3 protein. The sample lists 250,000 to 400,000 distinct CDR3 sequences; about 20% were seen once. V lost 9 bases, J lost 1 base, and 14 bases lay in between. CDR1 SGHTS and CDR2 YDEGEE come from the germline V gene. The CDR3 has 13 residues. This clonotype has a count of ten or more. The sequence derives from a human donor in good health. Some libraries in this study had Jurkat cell RNA spiked in. This chain connects TRBV5-8 to TRBJ2-7; D perhaps matches TRBD1 (6 bases). Sequencing used naive CD8+ T cells from blood, with Jurkat cell RNA spiked in. The subset is: FACS-sorted CD8+CD4-CCR7+CD45RA+ naive T cells. The CDR3 DNA reads TGTGCCACCCGACAGGTTGGGTCCTACGAGCAGTACTTC. It encodes CATRQVGSYEQYF.